A single sample is the source of the 16 T cell receptor beta chains below, sequenced in a study of OX40 agonist ivuxolimab in advanced cancers. Repertoires were generated with immunoSEQ multiplex PCR, while TCRdb's copy carries only in-frame clones and drops some. The table includes 30,000 to 35,000 clones, 75% to 90% detected once. The sample was CD4+ or CD8+ T cells sorted from blood, taken in a trial of the OX40 agonist ivuxolimab. The receptors were sampled from an adult with an advanced solid tumor such as melanoma, head and neck, liver or kidney cancer.

This chain uses TRBV30 with TRBJ2-1, with 11 bases that match TRBD2. Germline lookup yields CDR1 GTSNPN and CDR2 SVGIG (reference sequence). The V and J ends lost 3 bases and 6 bases, in that order; junction bases with no gene match: 4. CDR3 size: 14 residues. This CDR3 is CAWRSGLAANEQFF. The CDR3 DNA is TGTGCCTGGAGATCGGGACTAGCGGCCAATGAGCAGTTCTTC.

The CDR3 is CASSVLDRNYNEQFF. CDR3 nucleotides: TGTGCCAGCAGCGTTCTGGACAGGAACTACAATGAGCAGTTCTTC. The rearrangement uses TRBV13 and TRBJ2-1; 7 nucleotides match TRBD1. The CDR3 is 15 amino acids. V gave up 5 bases and J gave up 3 bases; unmatched junction bases: 7. The germline gives CDR1 PRHDT, CDR2 FYEKMQ (reference sequence).

The chain couples TRBV6-5 to TRBJ2-2; a possible D gene is TRBD2 (6 bases). V gave up 3 bases and J gave up 3 bases, with 14 bases separating them. This CDR3 is 16 amino acids long. Germline loops: CDR1 MNHEY, CDR2 SVGAGI. CDR3 bases: TGTGCCAGCAGTTATGGGGGGAGAGGGTACACCGGGGAGCTGTTTTTT. This sequence encodes CASSYGGRGYTGELFF.

The chain links TRBV29-1 to TRBJ1-2, with 11 bases identical to TRBD1. The CDR3 is 13 amino acids. Unmatched junction bases numbered 2, after V lost 4 bases and J lost 4 bases. CDR1 and CDR2 from the germline V gene are SQVTM and ANQGSEA. CDR3 DNA sequence: TGCAGCGTTGGGACAGGGGGCAGCTATGGCTACACCTTC. Its translation is CSVGTGGSYGYTF. Full variable domain (rest looked up from reference TRBV29-1 and TRBJ1-2): SAVISQKPSRDICQRGTSLTIQCQVDSQVTMMFWYRQQPGQSLTLIATANQGSEATYESGFVIDKFPISRPNLTFSTLTVSNMSPEDSSIYLCSVGTGGSYGYTFGSGTRLTVV.

In DNA, the CDR3 is TGTGCCAGCAGCTTAGCTAGCCCTCACAATGAGCAGTTCTTC. It is translated as CASSLASPHNEQFF. V is TRBV7-9 and J is TRBJ2-1; D is ambiguous. Trimming pared 0 bases from V and 5 bases from J, leaving 8 bases between. This CDR3 comprises 14 residues. Germline assignment: CDR1 SEHNR and CDR2 FQNEAQ (reference sequence).

This clone was counted once. The chain couples TRBV18 to TRBJ2-1; D might be TRBD2 (5 bases). This CDR3 is built from 14 residues. Germline V gives CDR1 KGHSH, CDR2 LQKENI. V was trimmed by 6 bases and J by 3 bases, leaving 12 bases between them. The DNA of the CDR3 is TGTGCCAGCTCGCAGGAGGATTTCTACAATGAGCAGTTCTTC. Translated, it gives CASSQEDFYNEQFF.

The chain combines TRBV28 with TRBJ2-1; TRBD1 matches 7 bases. Germline CDR1 MDHEN, CDR2 SYDVKM. CDR3 size: 15 residues. The ends lost 6 bases at V and 4 bases at J; junction bases unmatched: 9. CDR3 coding DNA: TGTGCCAGCAGAACCGGGACAGTGGATTACAATGAGCAGTTCTTC. Its translation: CASRTGTVDYNEQFF.

The V gene is TRBV5-6, the J gene TRBJ1-2, with no clear D. Looked up from germline, CDR1 is SGHDT and CDR2 is YYEEEE. Trimming pared 4 bases from V and 3 bases from J, leaving 13 bases between. The CDR3 spans 14 residues. CDR3 sequence: CASSLGGSDYGYTF. The CDR3 nucleotides are TGTGCCAGCAGCCTGGGAGGGTCTGACTATGGCTACACCTTC.

This chain joins TRBV15 and TRBJ2-3, with D uncertain. Trimming cost V 5 bases and J 5 bases, with 8 bases left between them. This CDR3 contains 12 residues. Germline CDR1 LNHNV, CDR2 YYDKDF (reference sequence). CDR3 DNA: TGTGCCACCAGCGCTTTGGTAGATACGCAGTATTTT. This encodes CATSALVDTQYF.

The V and J genes are TRBV25-1 and TRBJ1-1; the D is unclear. V was shortened by 7 bases and J by 0 bases, with 15 bases between the two germline ends. Germline loops: CDR1 MGHDK, CDR2 SYGVNS. The CDR3 is 15 amino acids. CDR3 DNA sequence: TGTGCCAGCAAAGCGCTAATCCTTCTGAACACTGAAGCTTTCTTT. This encodes CASKALILLNTEAFF.

In its sample, this clone was seen once. The V gene is TRBV5-1, the J gene TRBJ1-1; D gene uncertain. Trimming removed 3 bases at V and 1 base at J, with 13 bases between. The CDR3 sequence is 15 residues long. The germline CDR1 and CDR2 sequences are SGHRS and YFSETQ. For the CDR3, the DNA is TGCGCCAGCAGCTCCCAAATGATGACGAACACTGAAGCTTTCTTT. It translates to CASSSQMMTNTEAFF.

V is TRBV7-8 and J is TRBJ2-3; TRBD2 is a possible D gene (5 bases). V was shortened by 2 bases and J by 0 bases, with 15 bases between the two germline ends. Germline V CDR1 and CDR2: SGHVS, FQNEAQ. This CDR3 has 17 residues. The chain's CDR3 is CASSLYYSAVSTDTQYF. DNA of the CDR3: TGTGCCAGCAGCTTATACTACTCAGCGGTTAGCACAGATACGCAGTATTTT. Supplemented by reference TRBV7-8 and TRBJ2-3, the full variable domain reads GAGVSQSPRYKVAKRGQDVALRCDPISGHVSLFWYQQALGQGPEFLTYFQNEAQLDKSGLPSDRFFAERPEGSVSTLKIQRTQQEDSAVYLCASSLYYSAVSTDTQYFGPGTRLTVL.

The chain uses TRBV5-4 and TRBJ2-1, with TRBD1 matching over 9 bases. Trimming took 0 bases from V and 4 from J; bases not matched to a gene: 2. The CDR3 covers 15 residues. Germline V gives CDR1 SGHNT, CDR2 YYREEE (reference sequence). The CDR3 DNA follows: TGTGCCAGCAGCTTGGGGACAGGGGAGTACAATGAGCAGTTCTTC. Amino acid sequence: CASSLGTGEYNEQFF.

J is TRBJ1-1 and V is TRBV4-1; 7 bases line up with TRBD1. The trim removed 4 bases at V and 1 base at J, leaving 9 bases unmatched. The CDR3 is made up of 16 amino acids. The germline gives CDR1 MGHRA, CDR2 YSYEKL. CDR3 in amino acids: CASSLTSGQPNTEAFF. The CDR3 bases are TGCGCCAGCAGCCTCACCTCGGGACAGCCGAACACTGAAGCTTTCTTT.

This rearrangement joins TRBV30 to TRBJ2-6; D is undetermined. The germline V gene encodes CDR1 GTSNPN and CDR2 SVGIG (reference sequence). The V gene lost 0 bases and the J gene lost 4 bases, with 4 bases spanning the gap. The CDR3 runs to 13 residues. The CDR3: CAWSVGGANVLTF. The CDR3 DNA follows: TGTGCCTGGAGTGTAGGGGGGGCCAACGTCCTGACTTTC. The variable domain in full, completed from reference TRBV30 and TRBJ2-6, reads SQTIHQWPATLVQPVGSPLSLECTVEGTSNPNLYWYRQAAGRGLQLLFYSVGIGQISSEVPQNLSASRPQDRQFILSSKKLLLSDSGFYLCAWSVGGANVLTFGAGSRLTVL.

The chain links TRBV7-8 to TRBJ2-7; 13 bases are a match to TRBD2. This CDR3 is 15 amino acids long. CDR1 and CDR2 (germline): SGHVS, FQNEAQ. V dropped 5 bases and J dropped 5; count of bases not matched to a gene: 6. CDR3: CASSPWTSGSHEQYF. The CDR3 DNA reads TGTGCCAGCAGCCCATGGACTAGCGGGAGCCACGAGCAGTACTTC.